Listed below are T cell receptor beta chains from one sample, sequenced in a study of shared clonotypes between healthy human individuals. Assay: immunoSEQ multiplex PCR; the TCRdb copy retains only in-frame clones and omits some. The table records approximately 2,300,000 clones, about 90% of them present only once. Source material: naive CD4+ T cells from PBMCs. All receptors come from a young man in good health. Some clones in this sample may be carry-over from other donors' samples. Both conserved end residues are part of each CDR3. The D gene is left open where the match is weak. Size tells how often a clone was seen (once, few, many) or the class of an expanded clone, and some rows leave it out.

CDR3 length	D gene	V gene	clone size	J gene	CDR3 protein	CDR3 DNA
16	NA	TRBV30	once	TRBJ2-3	CAWSVHPGVPTDTQYF	TGTGCCTGGAGTGTACATCCGGGAGTCCCCACAGATACGCAGTATTTT
15	TRBD2	TRBV5-4	NA	TRBJ2-1	CASSFPSGGRDEQFF	TGTGCCAGCAGCTTTCCTAGCGGGGGGCGCGATGAGCAGTTCTTC
13	NA	TRBV27	NA	TRBJ2-4	CASRPRRGAVQYF	TGTGCCAGCAGACCCCGACGGGGAGCGGTTCAGTACTTC
15	NA	TRBV9	NA	TRBJ1-4	CASSGYGGRGEKLFF	TGTGCCAGCAGCGGTTACGGCGGCCGAGGTGAAAAACTGTTTTTT
15	TRBD1	TRBV4-2	NA	TRBJ1-6	CASSQGQGGYSPLHF	TGTGCCAGCAGCCAGGGACAGGGCGGCTATTCACCCCTCCACTTT
14	TRBD2	TRBV5-1	NA	TRBJ2-1	CASSPGTSGNEQFF	TGCGCCAGCAGCCCGGGGACTAGCGGCAATGAGCAGTTCTTC
15	NA	TRBV4-3	NA	TRBJ2-7	CASSQDRTLSYEQYF	TGCGCCAGCAGCCAAGATAGGACACTCTCCTACGAGCAGTACTTC
15	NA	TRBV19	NA	TRBJ1-5	CASSTNRDSNQPQHF	TGTGCCAGTAGTACAAACCGGGACAGCAATCAGCCCCAGCATTTT
14	NA	TRBV9	NA	TRBJ2-7	CASSPRGSYYEQYF	TGTGCCAGCAGCCCCAGGGGCAGTTATTACGAGCAGTACTTC
12	NA	TRBV11-2	NA	TRBJ2-1	CASTLTGNEQFF	TGTGCCAGCACCCTAACGGGCAATGAGCAGTTCTTC
15	NA	TRBV19	once	TRBJ1-2	CASRPVASRGNGYTF	TGTGCCAGCCGACCCGTGGCCAGCAGGGGCAATGGCTACACCTTC
15	NA	TRBV7-2	NA	TRBJ2-3	CASRSGLRSTDTQYF	TGTGCCAGCAGGTCCGGCCTCCGGAGCACAGATACGCAGTATTTT
15	TRBD2	TRBV7-2	NA	TRBJ2-1	CASSFRTSGSSEQFF	TGTGCCAGCAGCTTCCGGACTAGCGGGAGCAGTGAGCAGTTCTTC
17	NA	TRBV14	NA	TRBJ2-1	CASSQDLTRGPYNEQFF	TGTGCCAGCAGCCAAGATTTGACGCGGGGCCCCTACAATGAGCAGTTCTTC
14	TRBD1	TRBV5-6	NA	TRBJ1-3	CASGDRERGNTIYF	TGTGCCAGCGGGGACAGGGAACGTGGAAACACCATATATTTT
13	NA	TRBV2	NA	TRBJ1-1	CASSVAVGTEAFF	TGTGCCAGCAGTGTAGCGGTGGGGACTGAAGCTTTCTTT
13	NA	TRBV2	NA	TRBJ2-1	CASSPSYDGEQFF	TGTGCCAGCAGCCCGAGTTATGACGGCGAGCAGTTCTTC
15	NA	TRBV28	once	TRBJ2-1	CASSLLDAGLGEQFF	TGTGCCAGCAGTTTGTTAGACGCTGGATTAGGTGAGCAGTTCTTC
12	NA	TRBV18	NA	TRBJ2-1	CASSPSRDEQFF	TGTGCCAGCTCACCATCCCGGGATGAGCAGTTCTTC
15	TRBD1	TRBV6-5	NA	TRBJ2-2	CAGSMRGLGTGELFF	TGTGCCGGCAGTATGAGGGGGCTGGGAACCGGGGAGCTGTTTTTT
19	NA	TRBV5-1	NA	TRBJ2-7	CASSPKPGQLLHGAYEQYF	TGCGCCAGCAGCCCGAAACCCGGACAGTTACTCCATGGAGCCTACGAGCAGTACTTC
14	NA	TRBV11-2	NA	TRBJ2-7	CASSFLVGFYEQYF	TGTGCCAGCAGCTTTTTGGTAGGTTTCTACGAGCAGTACTTC
16	TRBD2	TRBV5-1	NA	TRBJ2-2	CASSFTSGANTGELFF	TGCGCCAGCAGCTTTACTAGCGGGGCGAACACCGGGGAGCTGTTTTTT
17	NA	TRBV27	NA	TRBJ2-5	CASSFPSRRRRGETQYF	TGTGCCAGCAGTTTCCCGTCGAGACGTCGGCGGGGCGAGACCCAGTACTTC
11	NA	TRBV30	NA	TRBJ2-2	CAWSLQGGLFF	TGTGCCTGGAGCCTCCAGGGTGGGCTGTTTTTT
13	NA	TRBV6-6	once	TRBJ1-2	CASSDSRNYGYTF	TGTGCCAGCAGTGATTCCAGGAACTATGGCTACACCTTC
16	NA	TRBV9	NA	TRBJ2-1	CASSVATGGTYNEQFF	TGTGCCAGCAGCGTAGCTACGGGCGGAACCTACAATGAGCAGTTCTTC
12	NA	TRBV6-5	NA	TRBJ1-1	CASSNSEARAFF	TGTGCCAGCAGTAACAGTGAGGCCCGAGCTTTCTTT
14	NA	TRBV7-8	NA	TRBJ2-5	CASSLLSQEETQYF	TGTGCCAGCAGCCTACTCTCCCAAGAAGAGACCCAGTACTTC
15	NA	TRBV7-6	NA	TRBJ2-2	CASSPRAKGTGELFF	TGTGCCAGCAGCCCCAGGGCGAAGGGGACCGGGGAGCTGTTTTTT
14	TRBD1	TRBV14	NA	TRBJ1-2	CASTAGTGDYGYTF	TGTGCCAGCACCGCCGGGACAGGGGACTATGGCTACACCTTC
14	NA	TRBV7-2	NA	TRBJ2-5	CASRVSRDGETQYF	TGTGCCAGCAGAGTCAGCAGGGACGGGGAGACCCAGTACTTC
15	TRBD1	TRBV28	once	TRBJ2-2	CASRRQGINTGELFF	TGTGCCAGCAGGAGACAGGGGATCAACACCGGGGAGCTGTTTTTT
16	TRBD2	TRBV27	once	TRBJ2-1	CASSLRPSGRAHEQFF	TGTGCCAGCAGTTTAAGGCCTAGCGGGAGGGCACATGAGCAGTTCTTC
16	TRBD2	TRBV5-1	NA	TRBJ2-1	CASGRGATSGPPQQFF	TGCGCCAGCGGCAGAGGGGCCACTAGCGGGCCCCCTCAGCAGTTCTTC
16	NA	TRBV28	NA	TRBJ1-4	CASSLRPAATNEKLFF	TGTGCCAGCAGTTTACGGCCAGCAGCAACTAATGAAAAACTGTTTTTT
16	NA	TRBV4-1	few	TRBJ1-5	CASSHGAGTSNQPQHF	TGCGCCAGCAGCCATGGCGCCGGGACAAGCAATCAGCCCCAGCATTTT